This TCR beta chain was identified during a study of regulatory T cells in long-lasting Graves disease. This clonotype has ten or more counts. Its antigen is not known. This CDR3 comprises 14 residues. From germline, CDR1 is KGHSH and CDR2 LQKENI. Time point noted: newly diagnosed GD, antithyroid drugs for less than 3 months. Researchers made the TCR library from RNA that was extracted from PBMCs. Building the TCR beta libraries relied on iRepertoire HTBI primers, and CDR3 regions underwent Arm-PCR. TCRdb re-analysed the multiplex PCR reads in MiXCR, keeping a single row per CDR3 protein. Of 350,000 to 450,000 distinct CDR3 sequences listed, approximately 15% are singletons. Study-wide results and caveats: Persistent Graves' patients showed reduced TCR diversity versus newly diagnosed patients.

The same data also contributed to another study, on T cells in Graves' hyperthyroidism and ophthalmopathy. From that study: The study excluded patients with uncontrolled infection, other autoimmune disease, pregnancy or lactation. Blood also contained most expanded thyroid clonotypes above 0.001.

The chain has TRBV18 and TRBJ2-2, with D unresolved. The source was peripheral blood mononuclear cells (PBMCs), collected at new diagnosis, from a patient treated with antithyroid drugs. The TCR was taken from a man aged 40-50 years with Graves disease. The CDR3 protein is CGSSSVTNTGELFF. CDR3 DNA sequence: TGTGGGTCCTCTTCCGTAACGAACACCGGGGAGCTGTTTTTT.